This is a list of T cell receptor beta chains from one sample in a study of blood T cell repertoires in COVID-19. TCRdb's copy holds only in-frame clones and misses some; the assay was immunoSEQ multiplex PCR. This repertoire shows 330,000 or so clones, around 90% found once; its top ten account for approximately 18%. Sequenced sample: PBMCs or T cells enriched from blood (not recorded which). Every receptor here comes from a woman under 40 who had recovered from COVID-19. Both conserved end residues are part of each CDR3. A D gene is named only where the DNA matches it firmly. A row's size may be missing; if present it is once, few, many or a size class.

v_call clone_size d_call cdr3_aa
TRBV7-3 - TRBD2 CASSWTGTSGGAGNEQFF
TRBV28 - TRBD1 CASRSPGQTKETQYF
TRBV3-1/TRBV3-2 - - CASSLKGDTEAFF
TRBV18 - - CASSPDSNEQYF
TRBV11-3 - - CASSPNGATNEKLFF
TRBV5-6 - TRBD1 CASSTSRQGPYYEQYF
TRBV5-1 - - CASSLDSTGGLNEQFF
TRBV28 once - CASSPGQSYEQYF
TRBV6-2/TRBV6-3 once - CASSYGAGKSDGYTF
TRBV24-1 once TRBD1 CATSDLPKEAGGRETQYF
TRBV13 - TRBD2 CASSSGTNNEQFF
TRBV7-9 - - CASSPEEWEGYTF
TRBV4-1 - TRBD1 CASSQGDRGLSGNTIYF
TRBV5-5 once TRBD1 CASSLEGTGVETQYF
TRBV2 - - CASSGPGDGQPQHF
TRBV5-5 - - CASSVSGEIGLNTEAFF
TRBV10-3 - - CAINTGGDYGYTF
TRBV11-3 - - CASSLGQGQETQYF
TRBV28 once TRBD1 CASSNNRGYGYTF
TRBV5-1 - TRBD1 CASSLDYRGASNQPQHF
TRBV4-3 - - CASSQDGRGYGYTF
TRBV5-1 - - CASSRAQGSEQYF
TRBV6-5 - TRBD1 CASSYTGTGDSPLHF
TRBV19 - TRBD1 CASSLNQGASNEKLFF
TRBV28 - - CASRYRESGYTF
TRBV29-1 - - CSAQEGQQRPQHF
TRBV3-1/TRBV3-2 - - CASSQGFGDTQYF
TRBV28 once - CASSLSGVGYGYTF
TRBV24-1 - TRBD2 CATSDLRSGEGNEQFF
TRBV10-3 - TRBD1 CAIKGQGAAGELFF
TRBV28 - TRBD1 CASRSGQGDEQYF
TRBV7-2 - TRBD1 CASSPDRGHGNTIYF
TRBV19 - TRBD1 CATTNRQGLDTQYF
TRBV5-5 - TRBD2 CASSQNPSGTYEQYF
TRBV19 - TRBD2 CASSIDVGLAGPEQFF
TRBV11-1 - TRBD1 CASSPAGTGAYGYTF
TRBV11-3 - TRBD1 CASSTGQEETQYF
TRBV7-8 - - CASSLGGSGSSYNEQFF
TRBV28 - TRBD2 CASSLELAGGLAGELFF
TRBV20-1 - - CSASPRANYGYTF
TRBV19 - - CASSISTGLSNQPQHF
TRBV9 - TRBD1 CASSARTGGTSEQYF
TRBV28 - - CASSYSAESSYEQYF
TRBV30 - TRBD1 CAWSEDRGGAIF
TRBV24-1 once - CATSDTKQGSNQPQHF
TRBV5-6 - - CASSRQALGEQYF
TRBV2 - - CASSVGRPTYGYTF
TRBV19 - - CASSILGAGELFF
TRBV9 - TRBD1 CASSVGGGAYNEQFF
TRBV7-3 once - CASSLNPETGEQYF